Included here is one TCR beta chain sequence, with context. This sample stems from a study of T cell changes during pregnancy in multiple sclerosis. The CDR3 has 13 amino acids. Trimming removed 4 bases from V and 7 bases from J; junction bases left unmatched: 3. Germline lookup yields CDR1 SGHAT and CDR2 FQNNGV. TCRdb's table, derived via immunoSEQ multiplex PCR, lists solely in-frame clones and lacks some. This sample carries about 60,000 clones, approximately 92% of them seen once, and the ten largest clones take 0.85%. The sequence derives from a female donor with multiple sclerosis, enrolled in a pregnancy study. V and J are TRBV11-2 and TRBJ1-5; 8 positions agree with TRBD1. The sequences come from peripheral blood, collected in the first trimester of pregnancy. CDR3 loop: CASSSTGGQPQHF. In nucleotides, the CDR3 is TGTGCCAGCAGCTCAACAGGGGGACAGCCCCAGCATTTT.